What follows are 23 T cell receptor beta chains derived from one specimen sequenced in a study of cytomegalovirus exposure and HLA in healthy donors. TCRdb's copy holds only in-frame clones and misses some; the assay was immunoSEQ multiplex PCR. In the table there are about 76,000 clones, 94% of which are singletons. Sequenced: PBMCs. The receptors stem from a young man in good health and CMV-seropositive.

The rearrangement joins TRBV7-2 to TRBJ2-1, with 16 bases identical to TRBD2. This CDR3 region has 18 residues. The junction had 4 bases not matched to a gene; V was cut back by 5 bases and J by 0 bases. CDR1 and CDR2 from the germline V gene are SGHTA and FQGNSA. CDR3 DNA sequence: TGTGCCAGCAGCCCCGGGACTAGCGGGAGGGCCTCCTACAATGAGCAGTTCTTC. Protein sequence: CASSPGTSGRASYNEQFF.

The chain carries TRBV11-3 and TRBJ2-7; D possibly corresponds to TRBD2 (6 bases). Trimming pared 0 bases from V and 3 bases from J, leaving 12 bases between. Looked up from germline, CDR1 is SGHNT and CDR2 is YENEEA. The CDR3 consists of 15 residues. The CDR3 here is CASSLEAGTNYEQYF. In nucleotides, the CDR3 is TGTGCCAGCAGCTTAGAGGCGGGAACTAACTACGAGCAGTACTTC. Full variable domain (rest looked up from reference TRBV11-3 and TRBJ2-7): EAGVVQSPRYKIIEKKQPVAFWCNPISGHNTLYWYLQNLGQGPELLIRYENEEAVDDSQLPKDRFSAERLKGVDSTLKIQPAELGDSAVYLCASSLEAGTNYEQYFGPGTRLTVT.

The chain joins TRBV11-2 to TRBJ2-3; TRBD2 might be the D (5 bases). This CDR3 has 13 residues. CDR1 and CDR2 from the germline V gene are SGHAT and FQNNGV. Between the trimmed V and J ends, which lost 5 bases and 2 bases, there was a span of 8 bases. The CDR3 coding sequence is TGTGCCAGCAGCCCCCGGGACACAGATACGCAGTATTTT. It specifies CASSPRDTDTQYF.

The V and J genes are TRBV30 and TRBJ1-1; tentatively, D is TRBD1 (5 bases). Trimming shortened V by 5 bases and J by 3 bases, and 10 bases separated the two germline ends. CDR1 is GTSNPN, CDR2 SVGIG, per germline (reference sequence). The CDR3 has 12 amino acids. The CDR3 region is CAWGARYTEAFF. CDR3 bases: TGTGCCTGGGGGGCCCGGTACACTGAAGCTTTCTTT. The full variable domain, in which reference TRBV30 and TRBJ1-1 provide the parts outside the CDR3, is SQTIHQWPATLVQPVGSPLSLECTVEGTSNPNLYWYRQAAGRGLQLLFYSVGIGQISSEVPQNLSASRPQDRQFILSSKKLLLSDSGFYLCAWGARYTEAFFGQGTRLTVV.

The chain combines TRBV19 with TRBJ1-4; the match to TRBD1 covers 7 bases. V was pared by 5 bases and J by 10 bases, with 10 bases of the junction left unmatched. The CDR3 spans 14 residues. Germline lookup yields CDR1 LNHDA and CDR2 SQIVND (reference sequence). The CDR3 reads CASSQDGQDRKLFF. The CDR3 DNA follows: TGTGCCAGTAGTCAGGACGGACAGGACAGAAAACTGTTTTTT.

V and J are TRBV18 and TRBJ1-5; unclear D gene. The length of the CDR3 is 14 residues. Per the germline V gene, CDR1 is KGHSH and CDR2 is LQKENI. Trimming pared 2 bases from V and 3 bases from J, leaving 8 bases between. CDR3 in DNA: TGTGCCAGCTCACCAGAGAGAAACAATCAGCCCCAGCATTTT. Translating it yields CASSPERNNQPQHF.

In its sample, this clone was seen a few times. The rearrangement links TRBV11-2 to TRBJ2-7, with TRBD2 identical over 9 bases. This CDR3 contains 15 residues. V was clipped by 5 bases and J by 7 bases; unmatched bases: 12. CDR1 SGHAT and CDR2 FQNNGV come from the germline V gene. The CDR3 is CASSPDAAGGREQYF. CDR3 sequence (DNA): TGTGCCAGCAGCCCAGATGCAGCGGGAGGCCGGGAGCAGTACTTC.

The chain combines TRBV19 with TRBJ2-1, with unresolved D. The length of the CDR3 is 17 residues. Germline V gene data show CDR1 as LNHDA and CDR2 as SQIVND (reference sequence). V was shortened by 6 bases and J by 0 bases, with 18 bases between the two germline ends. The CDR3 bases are TGTGCCAGTAGGAGCCGAGTAATGTCTAGCTCCTACAATGAGCAGTTCTTC. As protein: CASRSRVMSSSYNEQFF.

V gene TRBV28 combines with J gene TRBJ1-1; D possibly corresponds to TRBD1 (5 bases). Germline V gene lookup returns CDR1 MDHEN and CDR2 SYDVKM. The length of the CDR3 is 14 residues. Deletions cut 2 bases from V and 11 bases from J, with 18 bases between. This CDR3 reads CASSLRAGSTEAFF. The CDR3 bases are TGTGCCAGCAGTTTACGGGCAGGGTCAACGGAGGCTTTCTTT.

In DNA form, the CDR3 reads TGTGCCAGCAGCTTGGCCACAGGGGCTGGAAACACCATATATTTT. This codes for CASSLATGAGNTIYF. The chain has TRBV5-8 and TRBJ1-3, with 7 bases lining up with TRBD1. The J segment lost 2 bases and the V segment lost 0 bases, leaving 2 bases of the junction unmatched. The CDR3 extends over 15 amino acids. Germline V gene data show CDR1 as SGHTS and CDR2 as YDEGEE.

The CDR3 region is CATYPGAIPSGELFF. The DNA of the CDR3 is TGTGCCACGTATCCGGGAGCTATACCCTCCGGGGAGCTGTTTTTT. The chain couples TRBV19 to TRBJ2-2, with D perhaps matching TRBD2 (6 bases). This CDR3 has 15 amino acids. The V gene's germline CDR1 is LNHDA and CDR2 SQIVND (reference sequence). Trimming cost V 10 bases and J 6 bases, with 21 bases left between them.

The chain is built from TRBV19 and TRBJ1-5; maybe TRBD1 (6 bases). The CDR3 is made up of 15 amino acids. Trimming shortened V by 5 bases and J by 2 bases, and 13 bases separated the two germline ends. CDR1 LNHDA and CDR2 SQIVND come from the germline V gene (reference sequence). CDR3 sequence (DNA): TGTGCCAGTAGTGGAAGTGGGGGCGGCAATCAGCCCCAGCATTTT. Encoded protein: CASSGSGGGNQPQHF.

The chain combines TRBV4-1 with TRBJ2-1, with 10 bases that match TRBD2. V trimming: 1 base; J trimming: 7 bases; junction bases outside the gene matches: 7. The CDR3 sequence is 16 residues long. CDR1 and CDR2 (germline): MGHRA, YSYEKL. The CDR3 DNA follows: TGCGCCAGCAGCCAAGGGGCAGCGGGAGGGATAAATGAGCAGTTCTTC. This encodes CASSQGAAGGINEQFF.

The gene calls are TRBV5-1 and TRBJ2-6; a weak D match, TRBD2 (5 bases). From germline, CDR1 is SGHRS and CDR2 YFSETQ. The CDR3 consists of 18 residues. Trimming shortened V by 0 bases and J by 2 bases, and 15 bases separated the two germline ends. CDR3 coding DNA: TGCGCCAGCAGCTTGGCCATGAGGGTTCGGGCTGGGGCCAACGTCCTGACTTTC. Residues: CASSLAMRVRAGANVLTF. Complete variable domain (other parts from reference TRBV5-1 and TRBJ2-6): KAGVTQTPRYLIKTRGQQVTLSCSPISGHRSVSWYQQTPGQGLQFLFEYFSETQRNKGNFPGRFSGRQFSNSRSEMNVSTLELGDSALYLCASSLAMRVRAGANVLTFGAGSRLTVL.

This CDR3 is CASSSQTGGSRENQPQHF. DNA of the CDR3: TGTGCCAGCAGTTCACAGACAGGGGGGTCTAGGGAAAATCAGCCCCAGCATTTT. This sequence joins TRBV2 and TRBJ1-5, with 9 nucleotides matching TRBD1. Germline loops: CDR1 SNHLY, CDR2 FYNNEI. The J segment lost 4 bases and the V segment lost 5 bases, leaving 15 bases of the junction unmatched. The length of the CDR3 is 18 residues.

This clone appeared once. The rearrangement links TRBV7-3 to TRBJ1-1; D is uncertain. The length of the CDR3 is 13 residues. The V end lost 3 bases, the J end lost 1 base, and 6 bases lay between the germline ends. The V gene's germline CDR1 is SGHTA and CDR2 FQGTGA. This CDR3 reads CASSFQANTEAFF. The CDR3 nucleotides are TGTGCCAGCAGCTTCCAGGCGAACACTGAAGCTTTCTTT.

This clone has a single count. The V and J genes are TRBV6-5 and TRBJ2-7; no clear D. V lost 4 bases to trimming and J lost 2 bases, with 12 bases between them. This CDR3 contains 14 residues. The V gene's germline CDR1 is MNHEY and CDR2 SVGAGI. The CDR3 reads CASSFSNRAYEQYF. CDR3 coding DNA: TGTGCCAGCAGTTTCAGTAACAGAGCCTACGAGCAGTACTTC.

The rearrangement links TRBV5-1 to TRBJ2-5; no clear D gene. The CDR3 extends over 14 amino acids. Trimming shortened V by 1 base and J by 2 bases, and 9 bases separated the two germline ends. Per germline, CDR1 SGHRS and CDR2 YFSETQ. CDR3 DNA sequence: TGCGCCAGCAGCTTGATGGCCAAACAAGAGACCCAGTACTTC. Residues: CASSLMAKQETQYF. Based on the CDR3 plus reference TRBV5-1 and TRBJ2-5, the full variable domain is KAGVTQTPRYLIKTRGQQVTLSCSPISGHRSVSWYQQTPGQGLQFLFEYFSETQRNKGNFPGRFSGRQFSNSRSEMNVSTLELGDSALYLCASSLMAKQETQYFGPGTRLLVL.

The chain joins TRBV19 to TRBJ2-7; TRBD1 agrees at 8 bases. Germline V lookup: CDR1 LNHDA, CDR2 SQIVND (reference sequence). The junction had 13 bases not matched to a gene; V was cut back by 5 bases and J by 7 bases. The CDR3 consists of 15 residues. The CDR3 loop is CASSPQDRVPSEQYF. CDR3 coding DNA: TGTGCCAGTAGTCCCCAGGACAGGGTGCCATCAGAGCAGTACTTC.

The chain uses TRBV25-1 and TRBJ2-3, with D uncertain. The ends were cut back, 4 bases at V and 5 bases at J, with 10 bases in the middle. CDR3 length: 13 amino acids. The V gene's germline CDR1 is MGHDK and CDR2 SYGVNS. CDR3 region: CASSVAGLDTQYF. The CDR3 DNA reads TGTGCCAGCAGTGTAGCCGGGTTAGATACGCAGTATTTT.

CDR3 coding DNA: TGTGCCTGGAGTGCCGGGACAAACGAGCAGTACTTC. This gives the protein CAWSAGTNEQYF. The chain combines TRBV30 with TRBJ2-7, with TRBD1 as a possible D gene (6 bases). Germline CDR1 and CDR2: GTSNPN and SVGIG (reference sequence). The CDR3 extends over 12 amino acids. V gave up 1 base and J gave up 5 bases, with 9 bases separating them.

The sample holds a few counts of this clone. CDR3 sequence: CASSLGEYGANVLTF. DNA of the CDR3: TGTGCCAGCAGTTTAGGGGAGTACGGGGCCAACGTCCTGACTTTC. V and J are TRBV28 and TRBJ2-6, with D perhaps matching TRBD2 (5 bases). Germline lookup yields CDR1 MDHEN and CDR2 SYDVKM. Trimming removed 2 bases at V and 4 bases at J, with 9 bases between. The CDR3 sequence is 15 residues long.

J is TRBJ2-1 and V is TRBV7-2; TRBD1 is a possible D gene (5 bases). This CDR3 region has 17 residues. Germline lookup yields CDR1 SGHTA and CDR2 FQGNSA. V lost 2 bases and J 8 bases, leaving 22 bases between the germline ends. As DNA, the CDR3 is TGTGCCAGCAGCTTAATTTCCAGGGTGTCGCCTCCCGATGAGCAGTTCTTC. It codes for CASSLISRVSPPDEQFF.